Below are 25 T cell receptor beta chains sequenced from a single sample in a study of beta chain features in type 1 diabetes. Study-wide findings and caveats: Shortening of TCRB CDR3s, moderate but significant, appeared in all four CD4+ subsets of Type 1 diabetes patients.

Sequencing targeted expressed TCRB transcripts, as all isolated RNA had been reverse transcribed. The repertoire was sequenced with immunoSEQ multiplex PCR; TCRdb's copy has only in-frame clones and lacks some. The data show more than 95,000 clones, with roughly 28% seen just once and roughly 0.5% held by the top ten. Their antigens remain unidentified. What was sequenced was central memory CD4+ T cells from blood. These receptors all come from a woman between 18 and 29 years old with type 1 diabetes.

Many counts were recorded for this clone. J is TRBJ2-1 and V is TRBV29-1, with D unresolved. Germline CDR1 reads SQVTM; CDR2 reads ANQGSEA. The CDR3 totals 11 residues. The V end lost 4 bases, the J end lost 7 bases, and 8 bases lay between the germline ends. CDR3 region: CSVGVRNEQFF. The CDR3 DNA reads TGCAGCGTTGGGGTGCGGAATGAGCAGTTCTTC.

V is TRBV6-5 and J is TRBJ2-5; 8 nucleotides agree with TRBD1. The J segment lost 4 bases and the V segment lost 6 bases, leaving 4 bases of the junction unmatched. Germline values: CDR1 MNHEY, CDR2 SVGAGI. The length of the CDR3 is 13 residues. CDR3 amino acids: CASRNTGGETQYF. The CDR3 DNA reads TGTGCCAGCAGAAATACAGGGGGAGAGACCCAGTACTTC.

This clone has a handful of counts. The chain couples TRBV6-5 to TRBJ2-7; the D gene is possibly TRBD2 (5 bases). V was shortened by 7 bases and J by 1 base, with 17 bases between the two germline ends. The germline CDR1 and CDR2 sequences are MNHEY and SVGAGI. The CDR3 covers 15 residues. The DNA of the CDR3 is TGTGCCAGCACCCTCCGAGGCGGGCCTTCCTACGAGCAGTACTTC. This encodes CASTLRGGPSYEQYF.

This clone was picked up a small number of times. The chain links TRBV7-9 to TRBJ2-1; D possibly corresponds to TRBD1 (5 bases). The CDR3 loop spans 15 amino acids. CDR1 is SEHNR and CDR2 is FQNEAQ in the germline V gene (reference sequence). V lost 4 bases and J lost 3, with 13 bases in between. The CDR3: CASSSRQLFYNEQFF. CDR3 in DNA: TGTGCCAGCAGCTCGCGACAGCTATTCTACAATGAGCAGTTCTTC.

The chain has TRBV18 and TRBJ2-3; possibly TRBD2 for D (5 bases). The CDR3 totals 14 residues. Between the trimmed V and J ends, which lost 2 bases and 4 bases, there was a span of 10 bases. Germline assignment: CDR1 KGHSH and CDR2 LQKENI. CDR3 in amino acids: CASSPKVGADTQYF. DNA of the CDR3: TGTGCCAGCTCACCAAAGGTCGGGGCAGATACGCAGTATTTT.

Only a few counts were recorded for this clone. V is TRBV7-2 and J is TRBJ1-4, with D possibly being TRBD1 (5 bases). The CDR3 has 15 amino acids. V was pared by 1 base and J by 8 bases, with 14 bases between. CDR1 and CDR2 from the germline V gene are SGHTA and FQGNSA. The CDR3 reads CASSLGRQGNEKLFF. In DNA form, the CDR3 reads TGTGCCAGCAGCTTAGGGCGGCAGGGTAACGAAAAACTGTTTTTT.

The table lists this clone with a few counts. The gene calls are TRBV5-6 and TRBJ2-7; 8 bases agree with TRBD2. CDR3 length: 14 amino acids. Per germline, CDR1 SGHDT and CDR2 YYEEEE. V dropped 0 bases and J dropped 6; count of bases not matched to a gene: 5. The CDR3 sequence is CASSLDGLASEQYF. For the CDR3, the DNA is TGTGCCAGCAGCTTGGACGGACTAGCATCCGAGCAGTACTTC. Filled out from reference TRBV5-6 and TRBJ2-7, the complete variable domain reads DAGVTQSPTHLIKTRGQQVTLRCSPKSGHDTVSWYQQALGQGPQFIFQYYEEEERQRGNFPDRFSGHQFPNYSSELNVNALLLGDSALYLCASSLDGLASEQYFGPGTRLTVT.

The chain uses TRBV5-1 and TRBJ2-7; the D gene is possibly TRBD2 (6 bases). CDR1 is SGHRS, CDR2 YFSETQ, per germline. Trimming removed 3 bases from V and 1 base from J, with 23 bases in between. The CDR3 totals 18 residues. The CDR3 region has the DNA TGCGCCAGCAGCTCCCGCCCCCCCTCTAGCGACACTTCCTACGAGCAGTACTTC. It translates to CASSSRPPSSDTSYEQYF. Drawing the rest from reference TRBV5-1 and TRBJ2-7, the complete variable domain is KAGVTQTPRYLIKTRGQQVTLSCSPISGHRSVSWYQQTPGQGLQFLFEYFSETQRNKGNFPGRFSGRQFSNSRSEMNVSTLELGDSALYLCASSSRPPSSDTSYEQYFGPGTRLTVT.

This clone was seen a few times. V gene TRBV20-1 combines with J gene TRBJ2-7; D possibly corresponds to TRBD2 (6 bases). Per the germline V gene, CDR1 is DFQATT and CDR2 is SNEGSKA (reference sequence). This CDR3 has 11 amino acids. With 6 bases removed from V and 6 bases from J, the gap between germline ends came to 12 bases. For the CDR3, the DNA is TGCAGTGCCCCGGTCGGGGGCGAGCAGTACTTC. The encoded protein is CSAPVGGEQYF.

This clone turned up a few times. The chain recombines TRBV7-9 with TRBJ2-3, with 11 bases that match TRBD1. With V trimmed by 3 bases and J by 5 bases, 7 bases remained unmatched. Per germline, CDR1 SEHNR and CDR2 FQNEAQ (reference sequence). This CDR3 comprises 16 residues. The chain's CDR3 is CASSFWTGGAGDTQYF. CDR3 in DNA: TGTGCCAGCAGCTTCTGGACAGGGGGCGCGGGAGATACGCAGTATTTT.

This clone was counted at least ten times. The chain is built from TRBV4-1 and TRBJ2-1, with TRBD2 as a possible D gene (5 bases). Germline V CDR1 and CDR2: MGHRA, YSYEKL. The CDR3 runs 15 residues. Trimming took 4 bases from V and 4 from J, leaving 14 bases between them. The CDR3 region has the DNA TGCGCCAGCAGCCCTCTCGGACTCATTTACAATGAGCAGTTCTTC. Its translation is CASSPLGLIYNEQFF.

The V call is TRBV6-5, the J call TRBJ2-2, with a weak D call TRBD1 (6 bases). The CDR3 sequence is 16 residues long. Germline V CDR1 and CDR2: MNHEY, SVGAGI. Trimming pared 2 bases from V and 0 bases from J, leaving 10 bases between. Written as DNA, the CDR3 is TGTGCCAGCAGTTACAACAACAGGGCGAACACCGGGGAGCTGTTTTTT. Translating it yields CASSYNNRANTGELFF.

This clone occurred a few times. The chain employs TRBV11-2 and TRBJ2-3; 13 bases map to TRBD2. This CDR3 has 13 amino acids. Germline V gene data show CDR1 as SGHAT and CDR2 as FQNNGV. Trimming cost V 6 bases and J 6 bases; bases outside gene matches: 0. The CDR3 is CASRLAGGDTQYF. The CDR3 nucleotides are TGTGCCAGCAGACTAGCGGGAGGGGATACGCAGTATTTT.

This clone showed up just a few times. The V and J genes are TRBV7-9 and TRBJ2-1; 9 nucleotides agree with TRBD2. The V segment lost 11 bases and the J segment 1 base; nucleotides outside the gene matches: 6. Germline CDR1 reads SEHNR; CDR2 reads FQNEAQ (reference sequence). This CDR3 has 14 amino acids. The CDR3 protein is CAWVAGASYNEQFF. CDR3 bases: TGTGCCTGGGTAGCGGGAGCGTCCTACAATGAGCAGTTCTTC.

The table lists this clone with a few counts. The chain joins TRBV7-3 to TRBJ2-7; 8 nucleotides align to TRBD1. Germline V lookup: CDR1 SGHTA, CDR2 FQGTGA. The CDR3 covers 15 residues. The V segment lost 5 bases and the J segment 3 bases; nucleotides outside the gene matches: 9. For the CDR3, the DNA is TGTGCCAGCAGCCTGGCGTCAGGGGGCGACTACGAGCAGTACTTC. Its translation: CASSLASGGDYEQYF.

The genes are TRBV20-1 and TRBJ2-1; D not certain. The CDR3 is 11 residues long. The germline V gene has CDR1 DFQATT and CDR2 SNEGSKA (reference sequence). Trimming cost V 0 bases and J 7 bases, with 4 bases left between them. The CDR3 loop is CSARDYNEQFF. Here the CDR3 DNA reads TGCAGTGCTAGAGACTATAATGAGCAGTTCTTC.

This clone was detected only a few times. V is TRBV29-1 and J is TRBJ2-1, with D possibly TRBD1 on 5 matching bases. Trimming removed 5 bases from V and 4 bases from J, with 15 bases in between. CDR3 length equals 14 residues. Looked up from germline, CDR1 is SQVTM and CDR2 is ANQGSEA. Written as DNA, the CDR3 is TGCAGCGTTCGTGTCAGGGCAGATTACAATGAGCAGTTCTTC. Translation: CSVRVRADYNEQFF.

The V call is TRBV6-5, the J call TRBJ1-5, with D tentatively TRBD1 (6 bases). The CDR3 spans 13 residues. Germline V gives CDR1 MNHEY, CDR2 SVGAGI. Trimming took 4 bases from V and 6 from J, leaving 10 bases between them. CDR3 amino acids: CASSSDRIQPQHF. CDR3 nucleotides: TGTGCCAGCAGTTCCGACAGGATTCAGCCCCAGCATTTT.

The chain joins TRBV20-1 to TRBJ1-2; D is perhaps TRBD1 (6 bases). CDR1 is DFQATT and CDR2 is SNEGSKA in the germline V gene (reference sequence). V dropped 3 bases and J dropped 6 bases, with 8 bases sitting between them. This CDR3 is built from 11 residues. The CDR3 DNA reads TGCAGTGCTAGTAGGACAGATGGCTACACCTTC. Translated: CSASRTDGYTF.

This clone has more than one count but fewer than ten. Germline and junction disagree at one end, which may indicate a read error. The chain combines TRBV5-1 with TRBJ2-2; TRBD2 might be the D (5 bases). Germline CDR1 and CDR2: SGHRS and YFSETQ. There are 15 residues in the CDR3. The CDR3 DNA follows: TGCGCCAGCAGCTTGGATCCGGGGAACGCCGGGGAGCTGTTTTTT. Translating gives CASSLDPGNAGELFF.

The sample holds a few counts of this clone. The V gene is TRBV18, the J gene TRBJ2-1; TRBD2 might be the D (5 bases). Looked up from germline, CDR1 is KGHSH and CDR2 is LQKENI. This CDR3 region has 15 residues. V lost 0 bases and J 5 bases, leaving 11 bases between the germline ends. CDR3 DNA: TGTGCCAGCTCACCACCGCCTAGCATTAACAATGAGCAGTTCTTC. Its protein is CASSPPPSINNEQFF.

This clone appeared a few times. The V gene is TRBV18, the J gene TRBJ1-2; D possibly corresponds to TRBD1 (5 bases). The CDR3 contains 14 residues. The germline CDR1 and CDR2 sequences are KGHSH and LQKENI. Trimming took off 3 bases at V and 6 bases at J, with 14 bases between the two ends. The CDR3 loop reads CASSPGTGSDGYTF. The CDR3 nucleotides read TGTGCCAGCTCACCGGGGACTGGCAGCGATGGCTACACCTTC.

This clone has more than one count but fewer than ten. V and J are TRBV19 and TRBJ1-5, with D maybe TRBD1 (6 bases). CDR3 length: 18 residues. Trimming shortened V by 4 bases and J by 2 bases, and 21 bases separated the two germline ends. Germline V CDR1 and CDR2: LNHDA, SQIVND (reference sequence). CDR3 DNA: TGTGCCAGTAGTAAGCGGGGGGCGATTGACAGCGGCAATCAGCCCCAGCATTTT. Residues: CASSKRGAIDSGNQPQHF. Full variable domain (rest looked up from reference TRBV19 and TRBJ1-5): DGGITQSPKYLFRKEGQNVTLSCEQNLNHDAMYWYRQDPGQGLRLIYYSQIVNDFQKGDIAEGYSVSREKKESFPLTVTSAQKNPTAFYLCASSKRGAIDSGNQPQHFGDGTRLSIL.

This clone occurred a few times. The CDR3 loop is CASSRSEGNEQFF. The CDR3, as DNA: TGCGCCAGCAGCCGAAGCGAGGGAAATGAGCAGTTCTTC. This chain joins TRBV4-3 and TRBJ2-1; D may be TRBD2 (5 bases). The CDR3 is 13 amino acids. In germline, CDR1 is LGHNA, CDR2 YSLEER. V was pared by 4 bases and J by 7 bases, with 11 bases between.

This clone was found many times. The chain combines TRBV2 with TRBJ2-1; D remains unclear. Looked up from germline, CDR1 is SNHLY and CDR2 is FYNNEI. V lost 4 bases, J lost 9 bases, and 16 bases lay in between. The CDR3 extends over 14 amino acids. The CDR3 loop is CASSVELIRGEQFF. In DNA form, the CDR3 reads TGTGCCAGCAGTGTTGAGCTCATTCGAGGTGAGCAGTTCTTC. The full variable domain, its missing parts supplied by reference TRBV2 and TRBJ2-1, is EPEVTQTPSHQVTQMGQEVILRCVPISNHLYFYWYRQILGQKVEFLVSFYNNEISEKSEIFDDQFSVERPDGSNFTLKIRSTKLEDSAMYFCASSVELIRGEQFFGPGTRLTVL.